Included here is one TCR beta chain sequence, with context. The data stem from a study of blood T cell repertoires in COVID-19. On the study more broadly: Spain, Italy and the United States supplied samples that represented acute and convalescent COVID-19.

Libraries were prepared by immunoSEQ multiplex PCR; TCRdb keeps only in-frame clonotypes and omits some of them. The sample includes about 120,000 clones, over 60% of them seen just once. The V gene's germline CDR1 is LNHDA and CDR2 SQIVND (reference sequence). V lost 6 bases and J lost 2, with 14 bases in between. The CDR3 extends over 15 amino acids. The receptor comes from a woman over 75 with acute or convalescent COVID-19. The source material was peripheral blood. The genes are TRBV19 and TRBJ1-5, with a tentative D call TRBD1 (6 bases). CDR3 sequence: CASRAGANGNQPQHF. The CDR3 region has the DNA TGTGCCAGTAGGGCGGGGGCGAACGGCAATCAGCCCCAGCATTTT.